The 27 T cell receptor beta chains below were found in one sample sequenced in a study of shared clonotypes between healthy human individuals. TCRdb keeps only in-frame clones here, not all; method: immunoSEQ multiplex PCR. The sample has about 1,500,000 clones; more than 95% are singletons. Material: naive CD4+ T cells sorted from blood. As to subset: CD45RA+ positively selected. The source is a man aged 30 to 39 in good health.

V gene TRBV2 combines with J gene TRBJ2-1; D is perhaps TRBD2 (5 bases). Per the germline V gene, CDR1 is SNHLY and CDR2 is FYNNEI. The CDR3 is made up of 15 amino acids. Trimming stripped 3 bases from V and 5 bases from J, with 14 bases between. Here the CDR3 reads CASSDGRSAHNEQFF. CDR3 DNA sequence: TGTGCCAGCAGTGATGGGAGATCGGCCCACAATGAGCAGTTCTTC.

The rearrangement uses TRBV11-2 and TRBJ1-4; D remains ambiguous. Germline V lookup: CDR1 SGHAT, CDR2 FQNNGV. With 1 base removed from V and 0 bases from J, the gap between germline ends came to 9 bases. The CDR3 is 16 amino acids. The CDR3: CASSLVAVPTNEKLFF. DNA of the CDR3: TGTGCCAGCAGCTTAGTAGCAGTACCAACTAATGAAAAACTGTTTTTT.

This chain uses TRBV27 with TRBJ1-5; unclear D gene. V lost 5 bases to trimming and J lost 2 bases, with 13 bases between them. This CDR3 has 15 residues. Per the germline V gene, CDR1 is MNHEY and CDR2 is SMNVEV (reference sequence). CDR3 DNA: TGTGCCAGCAGTCCCTGGGCTCTACGCAATCAGCCCCAGCATTTT. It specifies CASSPWALRNQPQHF.

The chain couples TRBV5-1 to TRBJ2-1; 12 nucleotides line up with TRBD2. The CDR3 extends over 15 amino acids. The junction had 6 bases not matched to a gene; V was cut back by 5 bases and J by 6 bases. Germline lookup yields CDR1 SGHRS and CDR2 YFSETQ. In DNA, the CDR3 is TGCGCCAGCAGGAGCCCGGGACTAGCGGGCAATGAGCAGTTCTTC. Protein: CASRSPGLAGNEQFF.

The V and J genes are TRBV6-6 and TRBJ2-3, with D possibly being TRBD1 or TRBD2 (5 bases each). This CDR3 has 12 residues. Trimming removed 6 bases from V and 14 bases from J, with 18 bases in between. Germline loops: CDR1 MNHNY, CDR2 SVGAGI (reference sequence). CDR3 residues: CASSPPGPTPYF. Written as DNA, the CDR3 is TGTGCCAGCAGCCCGCCGGGACCAACTCCGTATTTT.

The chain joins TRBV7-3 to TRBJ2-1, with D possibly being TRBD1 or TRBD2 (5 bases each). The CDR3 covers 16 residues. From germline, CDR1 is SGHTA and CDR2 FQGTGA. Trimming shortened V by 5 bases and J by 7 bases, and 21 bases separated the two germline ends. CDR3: CASSRQPWDVGNEQFF. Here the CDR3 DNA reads TGTGCCAGCAGCCGTCAACCCTGGGACGTTGGGAATGAGCAGTTCTTC. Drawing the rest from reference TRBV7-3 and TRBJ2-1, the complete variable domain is GAGVSQTPSNKVTEKGKYVELRCDPISGHTALYWYRQSLGQGPEFLIYFQGTGAADDSGLPNDRFFAVRPEGSVSTLKIQRTERGDSAVYLCASSRQPWDVGNEQFFGPGTRLTVL.

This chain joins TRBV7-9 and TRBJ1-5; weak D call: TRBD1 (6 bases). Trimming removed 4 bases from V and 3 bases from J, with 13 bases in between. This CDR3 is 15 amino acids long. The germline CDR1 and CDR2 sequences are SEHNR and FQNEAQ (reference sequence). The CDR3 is CASSSGYRDNQPQHF. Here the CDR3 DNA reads TGTGCCAGCAGCTCAGGTTACAGGGACAATCAGCCCCAGCATTTT.

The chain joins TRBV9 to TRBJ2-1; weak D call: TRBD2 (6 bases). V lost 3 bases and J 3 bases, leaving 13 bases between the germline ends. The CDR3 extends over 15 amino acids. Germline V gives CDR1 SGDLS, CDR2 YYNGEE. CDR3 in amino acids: CASSAFPGSYNEQFF. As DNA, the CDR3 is TGTGCCAGCAGCGCGTTTCCCGGGAGCTACAATGAGCAGTTCTTC.

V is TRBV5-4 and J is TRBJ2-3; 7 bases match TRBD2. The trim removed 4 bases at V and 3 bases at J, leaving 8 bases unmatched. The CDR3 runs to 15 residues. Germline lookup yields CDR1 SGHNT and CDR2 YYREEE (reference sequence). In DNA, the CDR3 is TGTGCCAGCAGCGCTAGCGGCCGAGGGACAGATACGCAGTATTTT. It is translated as CASSASGRGTDTQYF. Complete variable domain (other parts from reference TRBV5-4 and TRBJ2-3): ETGVTQSPTHLIKTRGQQVTLRCSSQSGHNTVSWYQQALGQGPQFIFQYYREEENGRGNFPPRFSGLQFPNYSSELNVNALELDDSALYLCASSASGRGTDTQYFGPGTRLTVL.

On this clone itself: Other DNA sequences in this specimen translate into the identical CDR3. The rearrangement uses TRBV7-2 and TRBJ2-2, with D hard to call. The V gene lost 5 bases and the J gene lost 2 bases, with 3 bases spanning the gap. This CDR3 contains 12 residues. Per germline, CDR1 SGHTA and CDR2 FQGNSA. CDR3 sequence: CASSRNTGELFF. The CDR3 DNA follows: TGTGCCAGCAGCCGTAACACCGGGGAGCTGTTTTTT.

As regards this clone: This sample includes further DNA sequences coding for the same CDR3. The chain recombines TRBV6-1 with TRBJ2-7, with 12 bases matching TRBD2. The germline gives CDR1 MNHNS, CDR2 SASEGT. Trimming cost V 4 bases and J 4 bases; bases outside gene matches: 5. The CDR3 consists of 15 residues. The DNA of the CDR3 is TGTGCCAGCAGTGCGACTAGCGGGAGAGCTTACGAGCAGTACTTC. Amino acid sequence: CASSATSGRAYEQYF.

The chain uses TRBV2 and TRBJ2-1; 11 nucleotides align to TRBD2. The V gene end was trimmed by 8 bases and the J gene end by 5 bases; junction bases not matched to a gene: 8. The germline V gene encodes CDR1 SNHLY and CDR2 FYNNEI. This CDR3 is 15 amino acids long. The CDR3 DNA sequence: TGTGCCAGCGCGAAATTGACTAGCGGGGACAATGAGCAGTTCTTC. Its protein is CASAKLTSGDNEQFF. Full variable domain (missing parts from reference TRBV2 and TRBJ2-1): EPEVTQTPSHQVTQMGQEVILRCVPISNHLYFYWYRQILGQKVEFLVSFYNNEISEKSEIFDDQFSVERPDGSNFTLKIRSTKLEDSAMYFCASAKLTSGDNEQFFGPGTRLTVL.

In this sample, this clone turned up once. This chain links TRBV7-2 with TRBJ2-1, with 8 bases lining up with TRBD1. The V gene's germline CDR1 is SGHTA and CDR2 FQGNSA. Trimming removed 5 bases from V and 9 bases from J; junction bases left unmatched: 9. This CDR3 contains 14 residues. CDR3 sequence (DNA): TGTGCCAGCAGCCCTGACTGGACAGGGCGTGAGCAGTTCTTC. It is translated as CASSPDWTGREQFF.

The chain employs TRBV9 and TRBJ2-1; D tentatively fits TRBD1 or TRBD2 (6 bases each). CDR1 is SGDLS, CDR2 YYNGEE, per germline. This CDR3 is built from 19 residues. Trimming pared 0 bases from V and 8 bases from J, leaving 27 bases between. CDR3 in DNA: TGTGCCAGCAGCGTAGCTACTATCCCGGGGGCGGGAAGGTCTGATGAGCAGTTCTTC. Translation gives CASSVATIPGAGRSDEQFF.

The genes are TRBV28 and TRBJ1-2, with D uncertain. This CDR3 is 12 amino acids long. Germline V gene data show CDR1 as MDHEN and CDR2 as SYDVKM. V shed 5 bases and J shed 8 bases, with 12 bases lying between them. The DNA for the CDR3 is TGTGCCAGCAGTAAAACGGCGAAAGGCTACACCTTC. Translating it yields CASSKTAKGYTF.

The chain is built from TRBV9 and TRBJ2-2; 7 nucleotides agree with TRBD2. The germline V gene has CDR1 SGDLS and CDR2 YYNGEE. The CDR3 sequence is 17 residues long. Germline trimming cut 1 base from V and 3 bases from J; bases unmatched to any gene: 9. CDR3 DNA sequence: TGTGCCAGCAGCGTACCGGTGGGAGGGCCCGACACCGGGGAGCTGTTTTTT. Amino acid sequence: CASSVPVGGPDTGELFF.

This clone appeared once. This chain's CDR3 is CASSQARSTDTQYF. The CDR3 DNA reads TGTGCCAGTAGTCAGGCGAGGAGCACAGATACGCAGTATTTT. This rearrangement joins TRBV7-2 to TRBJ2-3; D ambiguous. Germline V CDR1 and CDR2: SGHTA, FQGNSA. The CDR3 runs 14 residues. With 9 bases removed from V and 0 bases from J, the gap between germline ends came to 13 bases.

CDR3 coding DNA: TGTGCCAGCAGTCGGGGACTACCTCCTTACGAGCAGTACTTC. Protein: CASSRGLPPYEQYF. The chain is built from TRBV28 and TRBJ2-7, with 7 bases fitting TRBD2. The junction had 8 bases not matched to a gene; V was cut back by 5 bases and J by 4 bases. In germline, CDR1 is MDHEN, CDR2 SYDVKM. The CDR3 length is 14 residues.

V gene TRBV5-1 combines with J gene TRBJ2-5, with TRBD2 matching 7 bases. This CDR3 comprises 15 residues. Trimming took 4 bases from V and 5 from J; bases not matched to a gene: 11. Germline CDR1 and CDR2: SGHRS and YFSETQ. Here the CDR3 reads CASSPRAGDLETQYF. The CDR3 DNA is TGCGCCAGCAGCCCTCGTGCGGGAGATTTGGAGACCCAGTACTTC.

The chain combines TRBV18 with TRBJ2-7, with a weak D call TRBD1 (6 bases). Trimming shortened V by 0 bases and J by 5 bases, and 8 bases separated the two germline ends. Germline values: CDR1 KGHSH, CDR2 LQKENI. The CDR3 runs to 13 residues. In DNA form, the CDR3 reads TGTGCCAGCTCACCACCGGGGGCCCACGAGCAGTACTTC. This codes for CASSPPGAHEQYF.

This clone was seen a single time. The CDR3 region is CASRLGGHGYTF. In nucleotides, the CDR3 is TGTGCCAGCAGACTAGGGGGGCATGGCTACACCTTC. V is TRBV2 and J is TRBJ1-2; TRBD1 might be the D (6 bases). This CDR3 has 12 amino acids. Germline loops: CDR1 SNHLY, CDR2 FYNNEI. V was shortened by 6 bases and J by 6 bases, with 11 bases between the two germline ends.

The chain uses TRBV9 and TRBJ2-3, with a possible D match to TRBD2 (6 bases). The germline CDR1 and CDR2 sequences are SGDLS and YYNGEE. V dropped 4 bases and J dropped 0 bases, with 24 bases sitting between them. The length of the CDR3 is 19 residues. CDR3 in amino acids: CASSPLGLPGGISTDTQYF. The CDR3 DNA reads TGTGCCAGCAGCCCCCTGGGTCTACCCGGCGGGATTAGCACAGATACGCAGTATTTT. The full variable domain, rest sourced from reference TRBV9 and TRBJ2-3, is DSGVTQTPKHLITATGQRVTLRCSPRSGDLSVYWYQQSLDQGLQFLIQYYNGEERAKGNILERFSAQQFPDLHSELNLSSLELGDSALYFCASSPLGLPGGISTDTQYFGPGTRLTVL.

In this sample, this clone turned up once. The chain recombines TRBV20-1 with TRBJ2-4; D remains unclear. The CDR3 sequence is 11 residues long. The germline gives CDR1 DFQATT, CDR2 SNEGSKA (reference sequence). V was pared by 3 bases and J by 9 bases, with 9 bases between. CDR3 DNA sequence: TGCAGTGCTAGGACCCCTGGCATTCAGTACTTC. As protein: CSARTPGIQYF.

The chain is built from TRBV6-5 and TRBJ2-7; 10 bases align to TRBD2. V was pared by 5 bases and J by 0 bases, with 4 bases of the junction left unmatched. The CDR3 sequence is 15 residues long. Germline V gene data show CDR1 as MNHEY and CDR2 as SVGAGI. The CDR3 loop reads CASSLLAGGSYEQYF. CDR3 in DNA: TGTGCCAGCAGTCTCTTAGCGGGAGGCTCCTACGAGCAGTACTTC.

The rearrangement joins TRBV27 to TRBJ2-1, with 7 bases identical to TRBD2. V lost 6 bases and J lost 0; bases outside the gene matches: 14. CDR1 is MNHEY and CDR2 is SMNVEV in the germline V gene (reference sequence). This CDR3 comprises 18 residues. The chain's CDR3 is CASSLLGSGLSSYNEQFF. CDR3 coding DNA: TGTGCCAGCAGCCTATTGGGTAGCGGGTTGAGCTCCTACAATGAGCAGTTCTTC.

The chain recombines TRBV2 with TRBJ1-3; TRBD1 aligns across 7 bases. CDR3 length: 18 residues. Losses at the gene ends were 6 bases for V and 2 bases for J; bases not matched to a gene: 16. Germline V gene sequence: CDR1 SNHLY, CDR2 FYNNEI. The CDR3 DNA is TGTGCCAGCAGCGTGTTGGCCATGGGGACAGCCGCTGGAAACACCATATATTTT. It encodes CASSVLAMGTAAGNTIYF.

This chain's CDR3 is CSVVDGNYGYTF. The CDR3, as DNA: TGCAGCGTTGTTGATGGGAACTATGGCTACACCTTC. The chain couples TRBV29-1 to TRBJ1-2; D is unresolved. V gave up 4 bases and J gave up 2 bases, with 8 bases separating them. Per germline, CDR1 SQVTM and CDR2 ANQGSEA. The CDR3 covers 12 residues.